This is a list of T cell receptor beta chains from one sample in a study of T-cell memory formation after mild COVID-19. MiXCR, applied by TCRdb to the 5' RACE reads, yields one record per CDR3 protein. Among roughly 190,000 distinct CDR3 sequences listed, roughly 30% were seen once. Sequencing was done on a sample of PBMCs or a T cell subset sorted from them (not recorded which). The receptor source for this set is an adult woman who had mild COVID-19 (a few samples of this study predate the infection). Cell type and time point are not known. The CDR3 runs from the conserved cysteine through the conserved F or W. A D gene is named only where the DNA matches it firmly. Size tells how often a clone was seen (once, few, many) or the class of an expanded clone, and some rows leave it out.

v_gene: TRBV24-1; j_gene: TRBJ1-1; d_gene: -; abundance: few; CDR3aa: CATRKAGDTEAFF; CDR3nt: TGTGCCACCAGGAAGGCTGGGGACACTGAAGCTTTCTTT
v_gene: TRBV6-2/TRBV6-3; j_gene: TRBJ1-1; d_gene: -; abundance: -; CDR3aa: CASSDPDSLNTEAFF; CDR3nt: TGTGCCAGCAGTGACCCGGACAGCTTGAACACTGAAGCTTTCTTT
v_gene: TRBV7-9; j_gene: TRBJ2-3; d_gene: TRBD2; abundance: -; CDR3aa: CASSPSGRWADTQYF; CDR3nt: TGTGCCAGCAGCCCCAGCGGGAGGTGGGCAGATACGCAGTATTTT
v_gene: TRBV7-8; j_gene: TRBJ2-6; d_gene: -; abundance: few; CDR3aa: CASSVGTGANVLTF; CDR3nt: TGTGCCAGCAGCGTGGGGACTGGGGCCAACGTCCTGACTTTC
v_gene: TRBV20-1; j_gene: TRBJ2-2; d_gene: TRBD1; abundance: -; CDR3aa: CSARQGQTGELFF; CDR3nt: TGCAGTGCTAGACAGGGACAGACCGGGGAGCTGTTTTTT
v_gene: TRBV7-7; j_gene: TRBJ2-5; d_gene: TRBD1; abundance: -; CDR3aa: CASSRPGTGGETQYF; CDR3nt: TGTGCCAGCAGCCGTCCCGGGACAGGGGGAGAGACCCAGTACTTC
v_gene: TRBV9; j_gene: TRBJ2-2; d_gene: -; abundance: -; CDR3aa: CASSVVGARELFF; CDR3nt: TGTGCCAGCAGCGTAGTGGGGGCTCGGGAGCTGTTTTTT
v_gene: TRBV19; j_gene: TRBJ1-2; d_gene: TRBD1; abundance: -; CDR3aa: CASSTGTGNSGGYTF; CDR3nt: TGTGCCAGTAGTACCGGGACAGGGAATTCAGGCGGCTACACCTTC
v_gene: TRBV7-8; j_gene: TRBJ2-3; d_gene: TRBD2; abundance: -; CDR3aa: CASSLRTSVSVTDTQYF; CDR3nt: TGTGCCAGCAGCTTGCGGACTAGCGTGTCAGTCACAGATACGCAGTATTTT
v_gene: TRBV5-4; j_gene: TRBJ2-3; d_gene: -; abundance: -; CDR3aa: CASSSGVTSTDTQYF; CDR3nt: TGTGCCAGCAGCTCCGGGGTGACTAGCACAGATACGCAGTATTTT
v_gene: TRBV6-5; j_gene: TRBJ2-1; d_gene: TRBD1; abundance: -; CDR3aa: CASSPPGTGVNEQFF; CDR3nt: TGTGCCAGCAGTCCACCTGGGACAGGGGTTAATGAGCAGTTCTTC
v_gene: TRBV3-1; j_gene: TRBJ1-1; d_gene: -; abundance: -; CDR3aa: CASSPQGWGLNTEAFF; CDR3nt: TGTGCCAGCAGCCCGCAAGGTTGGGGTTTGAACACTGAAGCTTTCTTT
v_gene: TRBV12-3/TRBV12-4; j_gene: TRBJ2-7; d_gene: TRBD1; abundance: -; CDR3aa: CASRKTGEGYEQYF; CDR3nt: TGTGCCAGCAGAAAAACAGGGGAAGGTTACGAGCAGTACTTC
v_gene: TRBV30; j_gene: TRBJ1-1; d_gene: -; abundance: -; CDR3aa: CAWSHLSGSTEAFF; CDR3nt: TGTGCCTGGAGTCATCTCTCGGGGAGCACTGAAGCTTTCTTT
v_gene: TRBV5-4; j_gene: TRBJ2-3; d_gene: TRBD1; abundance: few; CDR3aa: CASSLGQGGDTQYF; CDR3nt: TGTGCCAGCAGCTTGGGACAGGGGGGAGATACGCAGTATTTT
v_gene: TRBV24-1; j_gene: TRBJ2-1; d_gene: TRBD2; abundance: -; CDR3aa: CATSERTSGGLYNEQFF; CDR3nt: TGTGCCACCAGTGAGCGGACTAGCGGGGGACTTTACAATGAGCAGTTCTTC
v_gene: TRBV6-6; j_gene: TRBJ1-6; d_gene: -; abundance: few; CDR3aa: CASTMSSYNSPLHF; CDR3nt: TGTGCCAGCACTATGAGCTCCTATAATTCACCCCTCCACTTT
v_gene: TRBV5-1; j_gene: TRBJ2-7; d_gene: -; abundance: -; CDR3aa: CASSNQGHDEQYF; CDR3nt: TGCGCCAGCTCCAACCAGGGGCACGACGAGCAGTACTTC